These T cell receptor beta chains were read from a single sample in a study of a mutant IDH1 vaccine in newly diagnosed glioma. This table comes from immunoSEQ multiplex PCR, and its TCRdb copy is limited to in-frame clones, with some not included. The table includes about 120,000 clones, about 80% detected once. For these receptors, no antigen is known. The sequenced sample was PBMCs, obtained from a glioma patient whose treatment included an IDH1 peptide vaccine. The receptors come from a middle-aged man with glioma. Both conserved end residues are part of each CDR3. Fields, in order: clone size, V gene, D gene, J gene, CDR3 protein, CDR3 DNA. A D gene is named only where the DNA matches it firmly. Some rows have no size entry. The others give once, few or many, or a class for an expanded clone.

>-|TRBV23-1|-|TRBJ2-3
CASSHRGAADTQYF
TGCGCCAGCAGTCACCGGGGGGCCGCAGATACGCAGTATTTT
>-|TRBV19|-|TRBJ1-5
CASSIRGVGGNQPQHF
TGTGCCAGTAGTATCAGGGGTGTTGGGGGCAATCAGCCCCAGCATTTT
>-|TRBV27|-|TRBJ2-4
CASQGARGKNIQYF
TGTGCCAGCCAAGGGGCTAGGGGGAAAAACATTCAGTACTTC
>-|TRBV7-8|-|TRBJ2-7
CASSPAGGLYEQYF
TGTGCCAGCAGCCCCGCGGGCGGCCTCTACGAGCAGTACTTC
>-|TRBV15|TRBD2|TRBJ2-3
CATSLHGSGRLTDTQYF
TGTGCCACCAGCCTCCATGGAAGCGGGAGGTTGACAGATACGCAGTATTTT
>-|TRBV28|-|TRBJ2-1
CASSAPSYNEQFF
TGTGCCAGCAGTGCACCCAGCTACAATGAGCAGTTCTTC
>-|TRBV11-1|-|TRBJ2-7
CASSLTGTVTYEQYF
TGTGCCAGCAGCTTAACCGGGACCGTTACCTACGAGCAGTACTTC
>-|TRBV5-6|-|TRBJ1-2
CASSLGGFVMGYTF
TGTGCCAGCAGCTTGGGGGGATTTGTAATGGGCTACACCTTC
>-|TRBV5-8|TRBD1|TRBJ2-7
CASSRGRDRWSREQYF
TGTGCCAGCAGCCGGGGCCGGGACAGGTGGTCTCGCGAGCAGTACTTC
>few|TRBV7-6|-|TRBJ2-7
CASSLSGGRGAYEQYF
TGTGCCAGCAGCTTGTCAGGTGGGAGAGGTGCCTACGAGCAGTACTTC
>-|TRBV7-7|-|TRBJ1-1
CASSGDGLTAFF
TGTGCTAGCAGCGGGGACGGACTAACAGCTTTCTTT
>-|TRBV9|-|TRBJ2-1
CASSPHLRRTNEQFF
TGTGCCAGCAGCCCCCACTTAAGGCGGACCAATGAGCAGTTCTTC
>-|TRBV27|-|TRBJ1-2
CASSLSGPTNYGYTF
TGTGCCAGCAGTTTATCGGGACCGACTAACTATGGCTACACCTTC
>-|TRBV19|TRBD2|TRBJ2-7
CASTPGGNGGYEQYF
TGTGCCAGTACCCCGGGAGGGAACGGGGGGTACGAGCAGTACTTC
>-|TRBV4-3|TRBD2|TRBJ2-3
CASSRGDSGRTDTQYF
TGCGCCAGCAGCCGAGGCGATAGCGGGCGCACAGATACGCAGTATTTT
>-|TRBV7-8|-|TRBJ1-3
CASSPGLPAGNTIYF
TGTGCCAGCAGCCCTGGTCTGCCGGCTGGAAACACCATATATTTT
>once|TRBV11-2|-|TRBJ1-1
CASSTGGPVAFF
TGTGCCAGCTCAACGGGGGGTCCGGTGGCTTTCTTT
>-|TRBV6-5|-|TRBJ1-1
CASSPVGIMNTEAFF
TGTGCCAGCAGCCCAGTAGGGATCATGAACACTGAAGCTTTCTTT
>-|TRBV21-1|-|TRBJ2-3
CARIPWRGRGAPHGTFTDTQYF
TGTGCCAGAATCCCCTGGAGGGGGCGGGGGGCCCCCCACGGCACTTTCACAGATACGCAGTATTTT
>-|TRBV10-3|-|TRBJ1-6
CAISEGDNSPLHF
TGTGCCATCAGTGAGGGGGATAATTCACCCCTCCACTTT
>-|TRBV12-5|TRBD2|TRBJ2-3
CASGLVPLAGANTDTQYF
TGTGCTAGTGGTTTGGTACCACTAGCGGGAGCGAACACAGATACGCAGTATTTT
>-|TRBV27|TRBD2|TRBJ2-7
CASSFRISGGPYEQYF
TGTGCCAGCAGTTTTCGCATCAGCGGGGGCCCCTACGAGCAGTACTTC
>-|TRBV28|-|TRBJ1-1
CASTSLRHTEAFF
TGTGCCAGCACCTCTTTACGCCACACTGAAGCTTTCTTT
>-|TRBV10-3|TRBD2|TRBJ2-2
CAISEVIAGDAGELFF
TGTGCCATCAGTGAGGTAATAGCGGGAGACGCCGGGGAGCTGTTTTTT
>-|TRBV10-1|-|TRBJ2-7
CASSDSILETGLDEQYF
TGCGCCAGCAGTGACTCAATACTCGAGACAGGACTCGACGAGCAGTACTTC
>-|TRBV7-6|-|TRBJ1-4
CASSLTGTGAKNEKLFF
TGTGCCAGCAGCCTCACCGGGACTGGGGCGAAAAATGAAAAACTGTTTTTT
>-|TRBV10-3|-|TRBJ2-7
CAISGTARGGEQYF
TGTGCCATCAGCGGGACCGCCCGGGGTGGCGAGCAGTACTTC
>-|TRBV7-7|-|TRBJ2-5
CASSLGTSQETQYF
TGTGCTAGCAGCCTCGGGACGTCCCAAGAGACCCAGTACTTC
>-|TRBV19|-|TRBJ1-5
CASSMGGASQPQHF
TGTGCCAGTAGTATGGGGGGGGCAAGCCAGCCCCAGCATTTT
>-|TRBV5-1|-|TRBJ2-7
CASSLALGGADEQYF
TGCGCCAGCAGCTTGGCCCTGGGCGGTGCGGACGAGCAGTACTTC
>-|TRBV2|-|TRBJ1-2
CASSERAPYYGYTF
TGTGCCAGCAGTGAAAGGGCGCCCTACTATGGCTACACCTTC
>-|TRBV5-5|-|TRBJ1-3
CASSLSSGNTIYF
TGTGCCAGCAGCTTGTCCTCTGGAAACACCATATATTTT
>-|TRBV14|TRBD1|TRBJ1-1
CASSRGTGGHLNTEAFF
TGTGCCAGCAGCCGAGGGACAGGGGGCCACTTGAACACTGAAGCTTTCTTT